Given below is one T cell receptor (beta chain) in context. Its specificity is unknown. Other DNA sequences in this specimen translate into the identical CDR3. Repertoires were generated with immunoSEQ multiplex PCR, while TCRdb's copy carries only in-frame clones and drops some. This sample has over 2 million clones, with about 95% found just once. CD8 cells regarded as naive lacked CD45RO, were positively chosen for CCR7, and omitted terminally differentiated effector memory CD45RA+ cells. The entry originates in a study of shared clonotypes between healthy human individuals. Turning to the study itself: The study enrolled a couple of women and a few men aged 18 to 49. Findings and limits, study-wide: What naive subsets generally showed was a larger estimated richness than memory subsets showed. Incomplete sequencing of sorted subsets was indicated by rarefaction despite large depth. An anticipated effect of sequencing depth on clonotype sharing among donors was recognized.

Germline loops: CDR1 SGHRS, CDR2 YFSETQ. The V gene end was trimmed by 3 bases and the J gene end by 3 bases; junction bases not matched to a gene: 3. The CDR3 is 14 amino acids. The receptor's source is a young man in good health. The sample was naive CD8+ T cells sorted from blood. V and J are TRBV5-1 and TRBJ2-7; 10 bases fit TRBD1. The CDR3 loop reads CASSSRDRGYEQYF. The CDR3 DNA sequence: TGCGCCAGCAGCTCGCGGGACAGGGGCTACGAGCAGTACTTC.